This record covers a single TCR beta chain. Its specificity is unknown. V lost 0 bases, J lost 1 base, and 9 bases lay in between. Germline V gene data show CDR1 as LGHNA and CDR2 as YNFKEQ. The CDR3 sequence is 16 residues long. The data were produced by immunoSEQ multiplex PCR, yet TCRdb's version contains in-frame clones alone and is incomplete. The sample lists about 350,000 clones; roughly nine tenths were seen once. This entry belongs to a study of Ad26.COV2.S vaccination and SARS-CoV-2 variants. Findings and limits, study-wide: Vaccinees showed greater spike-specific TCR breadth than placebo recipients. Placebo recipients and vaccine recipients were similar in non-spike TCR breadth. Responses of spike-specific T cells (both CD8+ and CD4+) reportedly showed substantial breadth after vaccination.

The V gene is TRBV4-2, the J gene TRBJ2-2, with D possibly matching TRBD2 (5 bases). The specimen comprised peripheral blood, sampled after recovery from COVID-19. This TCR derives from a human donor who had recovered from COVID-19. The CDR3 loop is CASSQDLGLNTGELFF. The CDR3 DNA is TGTGCCAGCAGCCAAGATCTTGGACTGAACACCGGGGAGCTGTTTTTT.